This T cell receptor beta chain comes out of a study of T cell responses to AZD1222 COVID-19 vaccine. The data were produced by immunoSEQ multiplex PCR, yet TCRdb's version contains in-frame clones alone and is incomplete. The sample comprises tens of thousands of clones, 92% of which are singletons, and roughly 5.4% rests with the top ten. This CDR3 is built from 16 residues. The germline V and J ends were trimmed by 5 bases and 4 bases, with 20 bases remaining between them. Germline V gene lookup returns CDR1 SEHNR and CDR2 FQNEAQ (reference sequence). This receptor was obtained from an adult in good health. The chain uses TRBV7-9 and TRBJ1-1; D remains ambiguous. Sample: peripheral blood, taken on day 0 of AZD1222 vaccination. CDR3 nucleotides: TGTGCCAGCAGCCCTAGTGGGTACGTGGTGGGCACTGAAGCTTTCTTT. As protein: CASSPSGYVVGTEAFF.